These 13 T cell receptor beta chains share one sample of origin, sequenced in a study of cytomegalovirus exposure and HLA in healthy donors (dated by TCRdb to about 2017). The library relied on the immunoSEQ multiplex PCR assay. TCRdb took this table from immuneACCESS and kept in-frame rearrangements with V and J called. Such tables lack part of the clones; where checked against another copy, unresolved V genes explain under half of the gap, and the rest is unexplained. The sample table shows some 200,000 clones, and about 80% are seen once. The ten largest clones add up to 2.5% to 3% of the sample. The sample taken for sequencing was PBMCs. These receptors were taken from a woman aged 18-30 years in good health and CMV-seropositive.

This chain uses TRBV2 with TRBJ2-6; TRBD1 aligns across 9 bases. The CDR3 contains 18 residues. After removal of 6 bases from V and 0 bases from J, the junction contained 9 bases not matched to a gene. From germline, CDR1 is SNHLY and CDR2 FYNNEI. In DNA, the CDR3 is TGTGCCAGCAGCGTTCTGGGACAGGGCGACTCTGGGGCCAACGTCCTGACTTTC. Encoded protein: CASSVLGQGDSGANVLTF.

The chain uses TRBV25-1 and TRBJ1-2; no clear D. CDR1 and CDR2 from the germline V gene are MGHDK and SYGVNS. The CDR3 length is 14 residues. The V end lost 3 bases, the J end lost 8 bases, and 16 bases lay between the germline ends. In DNA form, the CDR3 reads TGTGCCAGCAGTGATTCCAAAAGGGAGGGCGGCTACACCTTC. It codes for CASSDSKREGGYTF.

V is TRBV7-2 and J is TRBJ1-2, with D possibly being TRBD1 (6 bases). The CDR3 has 15 amino acids. Germline V gene sequence: CDR1 SGHTA, CDR2 FQGNSA. With 1 base removed from V and 4 bases from J, the gap between germline ends came to 13 bases. CDR3 coding DNA: TGTGCCAGCAGCTTAGATGGTCGGGGGGCCTATGGCTACACCTTC. Encoded protein: CASSLDGRGAYGYTF.

The rearrangement links TRBV7-2 to TRBJ1-2; D call uncertain. The CDR3 extends over 16 amino acids. From germline, CDR1 is SGHTA and CDR2 FQGNSA. V was pared by 2 bases and J by 4 bases, with 17 bases between. In nucleotides, the CDR3 is TGTGCCAGCAGCTTATTGGCGGTTAATAGCGCCTATGGCTACACCTTC. Amino acids: CASSLLAVNSAYGYTF. The entire variable domain, with the rest obtained from reference TRBV7-2 and TRBJ1-2, is as follows: GAGVSQSPSNKVTEKGKDVELRCDPISGHTALYWYRQSLGQGLEFLIYFQGNSAPDKSGLPSDRFSAERTGGSVSTLTIQRTQQEDSAVYLCASSLLAVNSAYGYTFGSGTRLTVV.

The chain has TRBV27 and TRBJ2-5; weak D call: TRBD2 (5 bases). The CDR3 totals 13 residues. Trimming took off 3 bases at V and 2 bases at J, with 7 bases between the two ends. Germline CDR1 MNHEY, CDR2 SMNVEV (reference sequence). The chain's CDR3 is CASSLDSQETQYF. CDR3 DNA: TGTGCCAGCAGTTTGGACTCTCAAGAGACCCAGTACTTC.

Regarding this clone: Relative to the germline gene, one junction end is altered; a read error may explain this. The genes are TRBV15 and TRBJ2-7; 8 bases match TRBD2. Germline V gene lookup returns CDR1 LNHNV and CDR2 YYDKDF (reference sequence). CDR3 length equals 15 residues. The CDR3: CTTSRNIAGLGEQYF. In nucleotides, the CDR3 is TGTACCACCAGCAGAAACATAGCGGGGCTGGGCGAGCAGTACTTC.

The chain couples TRBV7-2 to TRBJ2-3, with D possibly matching TRBD2 (7 bases). CDR3 length: 14 residues. Germline CDR1 reads SGHTA; CDR2 reads FQGNSA. V was cut by 3 bases and J by 4 bases, with 11 bases left in between. The CDR3 coding sequence is TGTGCCAGCAGCTTGGTGGGGGGGCCAGATACGCAGTATTTT. Encoded protein: CASSLVGGPDTQYF.

CDR3 nucleotide sequence: TGTGCCAGTAGTATAGCGGTTTTTGGAGATCAAAACACCATATATTTT. Residues: CASSIAVFGDQNTIYF. The gene calls are TRBV19 and TRBJ1-3; D uncertain. The CDR3 extends over 16 amino acids. V dropped 1 base and J dropped 6 bases, with 16 bases sitting between them. Looked up from germline, CDR1 is LNHDA and CDR2 is SQIVND (reference sequence).

CDR3: CASTSSLHTEAFF. DNA of the CDR3: TGTGCCAGCACATCGAGTCTGCACACTGAAGCTTTCTTT. The V and J genes are TRBV27 and TRBJ1-1, with D uncertain. Trimming cost V 7 bases and J 3 bases, with 12 bases left between them. Germline values: CDR1 MNHEY, CDR2 SMNVEV (reference sequence). The CDR3 is 13 amino acids.

The rearrangement uses TRBV5-1 and TRBJ1-5; D is unclear. Trimming cost V 0 bases and J 7 bases, with 8 bases left between them. Per germline, CDR1 SGHRS and CDR2 YFSETQ. This CDR3 has 13 amino acids. CDR3 amino acids: CASSLGGDQPQHF. CDR3 nucleotides: TGCGCCAGCAGCTTGGGGGGAGACCAGCCCCAGCATTTT.

V is TRBV23-1 and J is TRBJ2-1; 15 bases fit TRBD2. TRBV23-1 is given ORF status, its function remaining uncertain. This CDR3 contains 20 residues. The V gene end was trimmed by 4 bases and the J gene end by 1 base; junction bases not matched to a gene: 11. The CDR3 DNA sequence: TGCGCCAGCAGTCCCGGATTCGGGACTAGCGGGGGGAGATCCTACAATGAGCAGTTCTTC. Encoded protein: CASSPGFGTSGGRSYNEQFF.

The gene calls are TRBV7-2 and TRBJ1-3; weak D call: TRBD1 (5 bases). Trimming pared 2 bases from V and 1 base from J, leaving 18 bases between. CDR3 size: 18 residues. The germline CDR1 and CDR2 sequences are SGHTA and FQGNSA. The CDR3: CASSLPRGGESSGNTIYF. The CDR3, as DNA: TGTGCCAGCAGCTTACCGCGGGGAGGGGAGTCGTCTGGAAACACCATATATTTT.

CDR3: CSVAAWDRGTIGYTF. The CDR3 coding sequence is TGCAGCGTCGCGGCTTGGGACAGGGGGACAATAGGCTACACCTTC. The chain carries TRBV29-1 and TRBJ1-2; TRBD1 aligns across 11 bases. The CDR3 length is 15 residues. V trimming: 6 bases; J trimming: 8 bases; junction bases outside the gene matches: 14. The germline gives CDR1 SQVTM, CDR2 ANQGSEA. Full variable domain (rest looked up from reference TRBV29-1 and TRBJ1-2): SAVISQKPSRDICQRGTSLTIQCQVDSQVTMMFWYRQQPGQSLTLIATANQGSEATYESGFVIDKFPISRPNLTFSTLTVSNMSPEDSSIYLCSVAAWDRGTIGYTFGSGTRLTVV.